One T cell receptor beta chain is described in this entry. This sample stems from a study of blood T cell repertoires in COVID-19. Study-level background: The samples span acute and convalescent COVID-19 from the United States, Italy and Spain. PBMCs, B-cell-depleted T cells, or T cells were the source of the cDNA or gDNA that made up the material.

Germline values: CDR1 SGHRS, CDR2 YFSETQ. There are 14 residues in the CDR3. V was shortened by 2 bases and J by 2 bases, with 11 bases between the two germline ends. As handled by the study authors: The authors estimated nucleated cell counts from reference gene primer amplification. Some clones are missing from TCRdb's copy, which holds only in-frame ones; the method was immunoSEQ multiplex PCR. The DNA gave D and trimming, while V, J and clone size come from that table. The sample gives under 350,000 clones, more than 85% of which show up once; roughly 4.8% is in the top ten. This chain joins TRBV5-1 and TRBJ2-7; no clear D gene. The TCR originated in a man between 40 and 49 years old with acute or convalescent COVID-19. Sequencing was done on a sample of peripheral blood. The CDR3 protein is CASSFNGPAYEQYF. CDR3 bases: TGCGCCAGCAGCTTTAATGGGCCCGCCTACGAGCAGTACTTC.